This passage covers 29 T cell receptor beta chains from one sample sequenced in a study of T cells in Graves' hyperthyroidism and ophthalmopathy. RNA transcripts gave rise to amplified TCR beta CDR3 regions. First-round RT-PCR of the TCR CDR3 relied on the HTBI primer set. Via MiXCR, TCRdb re-called the multiplex PCR reads, giving one row per CDR3 protein. This table has some 370,000 distinct CDR3 sequences, over 12% appearing once. Input material: blood. These receptor sequences come from a man aged 45-60 years with Graves' ophthalmopathy.

This clonotype was observed a few times. The chain joins TRBV24-1 to TRBJ1-2; D remains unclear. This CDR3 is 14 amino acids long. Germline lookup yields CDR1 KGHDR and CDR2 SFDVKD. The V end was cut by 5 bases, the J end by 1 base, with 10 bases between. Here the CDR3 reads CATSGETLNYGYTF. The CDR3 region has the DNA TGTGCCACCAGTGGCGAGACGCTTAACTATGGCTACACCTTC.

This clonotype occurred many times. CDR3 region: CASKVGREPYNEQFF. CDR3 nucleotide sequence: TGTGCCAGCAAGGTGGGGCGCGAACCCTACAATGAGCAGTTCTTC. V usage is TRBV27 and J usage is TRBJ2-1, with D maybe TRBD1 (5 bases). The V gene lost 7 bases and the J gene lost 2 bases, with 15 bases spanning the gap. Germline CDR1 reads MNHEY; CDR2 reads SMNVEV (reference sequence). The CDR3 spans 15 residues.

In this sample, this clonotype turned up a few times. The chain carries TRBV3-1 and TRBJ1-5, with D uncertain. Trimming shortened V by 1 base and J by 4 bases, and 8 bases separated the two germline ends. CDR3 length equals 14 residues. Germline V gene data show CDR1 as LGHDT and CDR2 as YNNKEL (reference sequence). The CDR3 loop reads CASSQGPVNQPQHF. CDR3 in DNA: TGTGCCAGCAGCCAAGGCCCGGTGAATCAGCCCCAGCATTTT.

The table lists this clonotype with many counts. The chain has TRBV7-8 and TRBJ1-1; D is ambiguous. V was shortened by 8 bases and J by 5 bases, with 21 bases between the two germline ends. The germline V gene encodes CDR1 SGHVS and CDR2 FQNEAQ. The CDR3 contains 15 residues. CDR3 loop: CASQMIGRITTEAFF. The CDR3, as DNA: TGTGCCAGCCAAATGATCGGACGGATCACTACTGAAGCTTTCTTT.

V usage is TRBV29-1 and J usage is TRBJ1-1; D is perhaps TRBD1 (5 bases). Trimming took 5 bases from V and 4 from J, leaving 11 bases between them. This CDR3 has 12 amino acids. Germline V lookup: CDR1 SQVTM, CDR2 ANQGSEA. The CDR3: CSVSQGSTEAFF. The DNA for the CDR3 is TGCAGCGTTAGTCAGGGTAGCACTGAAGCTTTCTTT. The full variable domain, in which reference TRBV29-1 and TRBJ1-1 provide the parts outside the CDR3, is SAVISQKPSRDICQRGTSLTIQCQVDSQVTMMFWYRQQPGQSLTLIATANQGSEATYESGFVIDKFPISRPNLTFSTLTVSNMSPEDSSIYLCSVSQGSTEAFFGQGTRLTVV.

This clonotype was counted only a few times. The CDR3 reads CSARGGGVGGAYNEQFF. In DNA form, the CDR3 reads TGCAGTGCTAGAGGGGGTGGGGTAGGGGGGGCCTACAATGAGCAGTTCTTC. This chain joins TRBV20-1 and TRBJ2-1, with D possibly being TRBD2 (7 bases). The CDR3 runs 17 residues. Per germline, CDR1 DFQATT and CDR2 SNEGSKA (reference sequence). V gave up 1 base and J gave up 2 bases, with 18 bases separating them.

This clonotype has just a few counts. The chain combines TRBV19 with TRBJ2-7; D gene ambiguous. The CDR3 spans 13 residues. Trimming cost V 4 bases and J 7 bases, with 14 bases left between them. CDR1 is LNHDA, CDR2 SQIVND, per germline (reference sequence). CDR3 sequence (DNA): TGTGCCAGTAGTAGAAAAGCGTTCGGAGAGCAGTACTTC. This translates into CASSRKAFGEQYF.

This clonotype showed up many times. V and J are TRBV7-2 and TRBJ2-7; TRBD1 is a possible D gene (6 bases). Per germline, CDR1 SGHTA and CDR2 FQGNSA. Trimming left V 5 bases short and J 6 bases short, with 14 bases between. The CDR3 is 13 amino acids. The CDR3 nucleotides read TGTGCCAGCAGCACCCGACAGGATAGCGAGCAGTACTTC. Its protein product is CASSTRQDSEQYF.

The rearrangement uses TRBV20-1 and TRBJ2-7, with D tentatively TRBD1 or TRBD2 (6 bases each). V was cut by 3 bases and J by 7 bases, with 22 bases left in between. The V gene's germline CDR1 is DFQATT and CDR2 SNEGSKA (reference sequence). CDR3 length equals 15 residues. CDR3 nucleotide sequence: TGCAGTGCTAGCCGGGGGCAGGCGCCAACGAGGGAGCAGTACTTC. It translates to CSASRGQAPTREQYF.

This clonotype has a handful of counts. This may stem from a read error, because a much larger clone lies one nucleotide away. The chain couples TRBV12-3 or TRBV12-4 to TRBJ1-2, with 7 bases matching TRBD1. The CDR3 has 13 amino acids. V shed 8 bases and J 4 bases; nucleotides not matched to a gene: 7. CDR3 sequence (DNA): TGTGCCAGCGGCATTGGACAGGCCTATGGCTACACCTTC. Translating it yields CASGIGQAYGYTF.

This clonotype occurred once. A read error may be the cause here, since a much bigger clone is one base away. The J gene is TRBJ2-5, the V gene TRBV6-9, with D perhaps TRBD2 (6 bases). The closer fit of TRBJ2-1 to the DNA end suggests the J call may be wrong. This CDR3 has 16 residues. In germline, CDR1 is MNHGY, CDR2 SVAAGI. In DNA form, the CDR3 reads TGTGCCAGCAGTTACTTCGTCGGGGGAGCGAAAGAGACCCAGTTCTTC. Encoded protein: CASSYFVGGAKETQFF.

In this sample, this clonotype turned up many times. One end of the junction is discordant with germline, which a read error may explain. V is TRBV11-2 and J is TRBJ2-7; D might be TRBD1 or TRBD2, each matching 6 bases. CDR1 is SGHAT and CDR2 is FQNNGV in the germline V gene. The CDR3 extends over 14 amino acids. The chain's CDR3 is CASSLEGGIYEQYF. Here the CDR3 DNA reads TGTGCCAGCAGCCTAGAGGGGGGAATCTACGAGCAGTACTTC. Full variable domain (outside the CDR3, taken from reference TRBV11-2 and TRBJ2-7): EAGVAQSPRYKIIEKRQSVAFWCNPISGHATLYWYQQILGQGPKLLIQFQNNGVVDDSQLPKDRFSAERLKGVDSTLKIQPAKLEDSAVYLCASSLEGGIYEQYFGPGTRLTVT.

The V gene is TRBV30, the J gene TRBJ1-3, with D hard to call. The CDR3 extends over 15 amino acids. V dropped 0 bases and J dropped 4 bases, with 13 bases sitting between them. Germline-derived CDR1 and CDR2 are GTSNPN and SVGIG (reference sequence). In DNA, the CDR3 is TGTGCCTGGAGTGTAGGTATCAGTTCCGGAAACACCATATATTTT. Protein: CAWSVGISSGNTIYF.

In its sample, this clonotype was seen a few times. The CDR3, as DNA: TGCGCCAGCAGCTTGGTTTCCTCCCAAGAGACCCAGTACTTC. Its translation: CASSLVSSQETQYF. The chain recombines TRBV5-1 with TRBJ2-5, with D unresolved. This CDR3 spans 14 amino acids. Germline lookup yields CDR1 SGHRS and CDR2 YFSETQ. V lost 0 bases and J 1 base, leaving 7 bases between the germline ends.

In this sample, this clonotype turned up many times. The chain joins TRBV12-3 or TRBV12-4 to TRBJ2-5, with D possibly matching TRBD2 (6 bases). The CDR3 runs to 13 residues. V lost 3 bases and J lost 5, with 10 bases in between. This chain's CDR3 is CASSLTRAETQYF. The CDR3 DNA is TGTGCCAGCAGTTTGACTAGGGCGGAGACCCAGTACTTC.

This clonotype was recorded many times. V is TRBV5-1 and J is TRBJ2-7; 10 bases fit TRBD2. V shed 1 base, J shed 6 bases, and the junction held 7 bases outside the gene matches. The CDR3 is made up of 15 amino acids. The germline CDR1 and CDR2 sequences are SGHRS and YFSETQ. The CDR3 nucleotides are TGCGCCAGCAGCTTGCTAGCGGGAGATGGAGGCGAGCAGTACTTC. Protein sequence: CASSLLAGDGGEQYF.

This clonotype was detected ten times or more. One junction end disagrees with the germline gene, perhaps due to a read error. J is TRBJ2-1 and V is TRBV7-7; 8 nucleotides align to TRBD2. CDR1 SSHAT and CDR2 FNYEAQ come from the germline V gene (reference sequence). The CDR3 covers 15 residues. The CDR3 sequence: CASRQIGTSGHEQFF. DNA for the CDR3: TGTGCTAGCAGGCAGATCGGGACTAGTGGCCATGAGCAGTTCTTC. Filled out from reference TRBV7-7 and TRBJ2-1, the complete variable domain reads GAGVSQSPRYKVTKRGQDVTLRCDPISSHATLYWYQQALGQGPEFLTYFNYEAQPDKSGLPSDRFSAERPEGSISTLTIQRTEQRDSAMYRCASRQIGTSGHEQFFGPGTRLTVL.

This clonotype was counted many times. The chain couples TRBV11-2 to TRBJ2-5, with D perhaps TRBD1 (5 bases). CDR1 and CDR2 (germline): SGHAT, FQNNGV. V was shortened by 6 bases and J by 7 bases, with 12 bases between the two germline ends. The CDR3 extends over 12 amino acids. The DNA for the CDR3 is TGTGCCAGCAGTCAGAACCAGGGGACCCAGTACTTC. Translated, it gives CASSQNQGTQYF.

The CDR3: CASSVSGISGNTIYF. The CDR3 region has the DNA TGTGCCAGCAGCGTATCCGGAATCTCTGGAAACACCATATATTTT. The rearrangement uses TRBV9 and TRBJ1-3; D is unclear. V lost 1 base to trimming and J lost 0 bases, with 8 bases between them. The germline V gene has CDR1 SGDLS and CDR2 YYNGEE. The CDR3 contains 15 residues. Full variable domain (outside the CDR3, taken from reference TRBV9 and TRBJ1-3): DSGVTQTPKHLITATGQRVTLRCSPRSGDLSVYWYQQSLDQGLQFLIQYYNGEERAKGNILERFSAQQFPDLHSELNLSSLELGDSALYFCASSVSGISGNTIYFGEGSWLTVV.

This clonotype was observed many times. The chain carries TRBV30 and TRBJ2-1; D not resolved. Germline V gene sequence: CDR1 GTSNPN, CDR2 SVGIG (reference sequence). V lost 0 bases and J 7 bases, leaving 4 bases between the germline ends. There are 11 residues in the CDR3. The CDR3 nucleotides read TGTGCCTGGAGTGTACAAAATGAGCAGTTCTTC. Protein sequence: CAWSVQNEQFF.

With respect to this clonotype: The junction and the germline gene differ at one end; a read error may be behind it. The gene calls are TRBV28 and TRBJ2-7; D is possibly TRBD1 or TRBD2 (5 bases each). This CDR3 comprises 14 residues. Germline CDR1 and CDR2: MDHEN and SYDVKM. The CDR3 DNA is TGTGCCAGTAGCTCTACTGGGGGAGACTACGAGCAGCACTTC. Amino acids: CASSSTGGDYEQHF.

Ten or more counts support this clonotype. The chain has TRBV10-3 and TRBJ2-3; a possible D gene is TRBD2 (6 bases). Germline V gene sequence: CDR1 ENHRY, CDR2 SYGVKD. CDR3 length equals 16 residues. Between the trimmed V and J ends, which lost 3 bases and 2 bases, there was a span of 15 bases. For the CDR3, the DNA is TGTGCCATCAGTGAACACCGCGGGACGACCACAGATACGCAGTATTTT. It yields the protein CAISEHRGTTTDTQYF.

This rearrangement joins TRBV20-1 to TRBJ1-2; 9 bases line up with TRBD1. Per germline, CDR1 DFQATT and CDR2 SNEGSKA (reference sequence). There are 13 residues in the CDR3. This chain's CDR3 is CRAGTGSNYGYTF. CDR3 nucleotide sequence: TGCAGGGCCGGGACAGGGAGTAACTATGGCTACACCTTC.

In its sample, this clonotype was seen many times. This chain uses TRBV12-3 or TRBV12-4 with TRBJ2-5; TRBD1 or TRBD2 may be the D gene (5 bases each). CDR3 length: 13 amino acids. V was trimmed by 3 bases and J by 4 bases, leaving 9 bases between them. This CDR3 is CASSLRGTETQYF. CDR3 in DNA: TGTGCCAGCAGTTTGAGGGGAACAGAGACCCAGTACTTC.

The table lists this clonotype with many counts. The chain joins TRBV2 to TRBJ2-1; 9 bases align to TRBD2. J was trimmed by 7 bases and V by 7 bases; bases with no gene match: 20. Germline V CDR1 and CDR2: SNHLY, FYNNEI. The CDR3 runs to 18 residues. CDR3 in DNA: TGTGCCAGCACCTCCCCGCTCGGAGCTAGCGGGAATCCTAATGAGCAGTTCTTC. Its translation is CASTSPLGASGNPNEQFF. Looking up the rest from reference TRBV2 and TRBJ2-1 gives the full variable domain: EPEVTQTPSHQVTQMGQEVILRCVPISNHLYFYWYRQILGQKVEFLVSFYNNEISEKSEIFDDQFSVERPDGSNFTLKIRSTKLEDSAMYFCASTSPLGASGNPNEQFFGPGTRLTVL.

Only a few counts were recorded for this clonotype. The V and J genes are TRBV9 and TRBJ1-1; no definite D call. Trimming removed 3 bases from V and 1 base from J, with 10 bases in between. Germline V gene sequence: CDR1 SGDLS, CDR2 YYNGEE. This CDR3 spans 14 amino acids. CDR3 protein: CASSEPNRNTEAFF. CDR3 DNA: TGTGCCAGCAGCGAACCAAATAGGAACACTGAAGCTTTCTTT.

This clonotype was found many times. This sequence joins TRBV30 and TRBJ1-5; no clear D gene. V lost 6 bases, J lost 1 base, and 13 bases lay in between. This CDR3 spans 14 amino acids. Germline V gives CDR1 GTSNPN, CDR2 SVGIG (reference sequence). The CDR3 sequence is CACNDLGSNQPQHF. The CDR3 region has the DNA TGTGCCTGTAACGACCTTGGCAGCAATCAGCCCCAGCATTTT.

This chain connects TRBV12-3 or TRBV12-4 to TRBJ2-7, with 9 bases matching TRBD1. This CDR3 spans 16 amino acids. V was pared by 6 bases and J by 3 bases, with 12 bases of the junction left unmatched. CDR3 sequence: CASSPLRDRVNYEQYF. DNA of the CDR3: TGTGCCAGCAGCCCTCTCCGGGACAGGGTAAACTACGAGCAGTACTTC.

This clonotype was detected many times. The chain recombines TRBV19 with TRBJ1-1, with a tentative D call TRBD1 (5 bases). Germline V gene data show CDR1 as LNHDA and CDR2 as SQIVND (reference sequence). This CDR3 contains 14 residues. Trimming took 2 bases from V and 4 from J, leaving 11 bases between them. The CDR3 region is CASSITGGTTEAFF. The CDR3 nucleotides are TGTGCCAGTAGTATAACAGGAGGGACCACTGAAGCTTTCTTT.